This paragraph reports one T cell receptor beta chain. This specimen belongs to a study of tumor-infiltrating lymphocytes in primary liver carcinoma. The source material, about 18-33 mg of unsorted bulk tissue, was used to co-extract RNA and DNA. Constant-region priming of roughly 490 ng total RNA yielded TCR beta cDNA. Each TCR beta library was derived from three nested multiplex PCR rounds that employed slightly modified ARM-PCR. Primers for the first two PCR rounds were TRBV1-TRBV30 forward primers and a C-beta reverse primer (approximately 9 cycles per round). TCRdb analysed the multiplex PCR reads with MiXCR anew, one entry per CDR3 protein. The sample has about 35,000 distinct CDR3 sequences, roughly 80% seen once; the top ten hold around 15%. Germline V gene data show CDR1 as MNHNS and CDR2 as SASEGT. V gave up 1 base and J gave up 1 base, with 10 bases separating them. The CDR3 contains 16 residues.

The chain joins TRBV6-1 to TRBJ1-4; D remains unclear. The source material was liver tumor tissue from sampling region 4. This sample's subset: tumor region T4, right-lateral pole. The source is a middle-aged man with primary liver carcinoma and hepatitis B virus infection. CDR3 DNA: TGTGCCAGCAGTGAAGTGGGTTTTGTAACTAATGAAAAACTGTTTTTT. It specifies CASSEVGFVTNEKLFF.